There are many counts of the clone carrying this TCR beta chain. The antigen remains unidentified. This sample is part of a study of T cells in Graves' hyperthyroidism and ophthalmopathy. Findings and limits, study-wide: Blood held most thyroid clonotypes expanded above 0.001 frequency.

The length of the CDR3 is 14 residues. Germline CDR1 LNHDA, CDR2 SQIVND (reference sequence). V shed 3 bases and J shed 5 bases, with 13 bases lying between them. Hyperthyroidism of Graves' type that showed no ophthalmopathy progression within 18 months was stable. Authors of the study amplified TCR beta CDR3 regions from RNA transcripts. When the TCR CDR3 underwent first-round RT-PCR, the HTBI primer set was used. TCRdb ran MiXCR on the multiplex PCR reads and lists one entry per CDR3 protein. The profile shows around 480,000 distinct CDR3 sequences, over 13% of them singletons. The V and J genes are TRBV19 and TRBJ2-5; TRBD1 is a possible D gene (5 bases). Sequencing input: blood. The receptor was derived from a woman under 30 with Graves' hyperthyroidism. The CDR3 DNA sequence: TGTGCCAGTAGTATTGCAGGGAATGCGGAGACCCAGTACTTC. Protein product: CASSIAGNAETQYF.